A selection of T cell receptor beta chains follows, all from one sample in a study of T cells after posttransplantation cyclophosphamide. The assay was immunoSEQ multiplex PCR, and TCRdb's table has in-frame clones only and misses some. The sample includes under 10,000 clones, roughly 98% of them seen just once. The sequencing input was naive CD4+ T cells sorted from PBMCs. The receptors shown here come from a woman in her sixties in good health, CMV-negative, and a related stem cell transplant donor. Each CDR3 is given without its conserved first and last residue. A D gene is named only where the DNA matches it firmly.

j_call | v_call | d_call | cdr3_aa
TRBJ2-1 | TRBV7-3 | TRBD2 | ASSLSSGSRNEQF
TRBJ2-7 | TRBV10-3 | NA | AISELHEQY
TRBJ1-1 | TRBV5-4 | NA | ASSPSTVPNTEAF
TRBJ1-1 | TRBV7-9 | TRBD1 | ASSLTGGAYTEAF
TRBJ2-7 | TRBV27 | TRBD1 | ASSPLGRGTGGFHEQY
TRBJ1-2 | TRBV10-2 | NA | ASSSAGSGYT
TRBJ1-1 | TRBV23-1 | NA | ASSRLQLNTEAF
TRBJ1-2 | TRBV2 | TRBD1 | ASSEVETGPYGYT
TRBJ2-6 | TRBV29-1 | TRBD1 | SVLQGAPGANVLT
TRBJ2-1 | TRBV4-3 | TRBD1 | ASSQVDRALGYEQF
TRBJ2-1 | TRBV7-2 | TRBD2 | ASSRPGLAVYNEQF
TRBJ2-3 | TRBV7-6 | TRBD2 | ASSLVVSGGTSTDTQY
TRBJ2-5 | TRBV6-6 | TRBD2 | ASSPPGGGETQY
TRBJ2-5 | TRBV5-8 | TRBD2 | ASKSSGKAETQY
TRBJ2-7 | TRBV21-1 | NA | ASSRVAARQGAILLHEQY
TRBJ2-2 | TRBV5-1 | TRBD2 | ASSHTSGGAVRELF
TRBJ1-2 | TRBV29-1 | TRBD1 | SVDRRGRVYGYT
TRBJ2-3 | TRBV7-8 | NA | ASSSLERLTDTQY
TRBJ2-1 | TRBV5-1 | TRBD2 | ASSLRVAGAPGNEQF
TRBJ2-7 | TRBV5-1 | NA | ASSLATNYEQY
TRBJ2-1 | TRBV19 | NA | ASSIRGPINNEQF
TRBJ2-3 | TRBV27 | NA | ASSFLSFPGTGTDTQY
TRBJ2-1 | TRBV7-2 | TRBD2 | ASSLSSLSGGAGEQF
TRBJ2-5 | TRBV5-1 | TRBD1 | ASSLDRGRWETQY
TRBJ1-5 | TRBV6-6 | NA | ASSYPGQPSNQPQH
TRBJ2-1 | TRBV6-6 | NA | ASTDPASSRNEQF
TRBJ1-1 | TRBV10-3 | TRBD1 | AISSGQGALGEAF
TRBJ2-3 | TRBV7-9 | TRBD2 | ASSQAGGITDTQY
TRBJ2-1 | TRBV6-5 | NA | ASRVRGSWFDEQF
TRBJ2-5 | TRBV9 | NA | VSTRGSQGTQY
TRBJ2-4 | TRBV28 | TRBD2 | ASSPGGVAKNIQY
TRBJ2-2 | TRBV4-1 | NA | ASSHTPGLQPGRELF
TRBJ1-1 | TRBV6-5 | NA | ASSYSPGLGAEAF
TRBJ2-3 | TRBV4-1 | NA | ASSSGDTDTQY
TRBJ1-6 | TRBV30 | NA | AWSKELLNSPLH
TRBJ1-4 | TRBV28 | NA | ASSFPGIHEKLF
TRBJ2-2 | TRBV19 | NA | AVHPGQSTGELF
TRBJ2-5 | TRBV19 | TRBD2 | ASSIPLAGYQETQY
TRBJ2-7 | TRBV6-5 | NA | ASSGTGYGYEQY
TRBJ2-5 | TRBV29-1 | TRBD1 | SAQRAGGPQETQY
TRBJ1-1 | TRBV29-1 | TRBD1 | SVEVTQGAEAF
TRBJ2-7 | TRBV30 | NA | AWGQGHRVRPYEQY
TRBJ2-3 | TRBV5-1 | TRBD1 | ASSLQGSDTQY
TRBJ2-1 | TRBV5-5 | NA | ASSLDRLTLYNEQF
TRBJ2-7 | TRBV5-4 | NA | ASSLSQGPYEQY
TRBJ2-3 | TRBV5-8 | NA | ASSARFLTSTDTQY
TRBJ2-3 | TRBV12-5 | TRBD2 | ASVPSGATTDTQY
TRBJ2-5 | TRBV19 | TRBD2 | ASLPLADQETQY
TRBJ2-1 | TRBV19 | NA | ASSARGDEQF